The present T cell receptor beta chain was sequenced within a study of beta chain features in type 1 diabetes. Study details: All samples yielded about 100 million examined sorted cells.

Study observations and caveats: An over-representation of cells with high TCR expression could result from cDNA sequencing. Across all four CD4+ subsets, people with type 1 diabetes showed modestly shorter TCRB CDR3s. Compared to healthy donors, patients appeared to have naive, central memory and Treg TCRB repertoires that were more alike.

As for this clone: Its antigen is not identified.

CDR3 length: 14 amino acids. Trimming removed 8 bases from V and 6 bases from J; junction bases left unmatched: 8. Germline V gene lookup returns CDR1 SQVTM and CDR2 ANQGSEA. TCRB transcripts that were expressed got sequenced, as all of the isolated RNA had been reverse transcribed. Sequencing was performed with immunoSEQ multiplex PCR; in TCRdb, only in-frame clones are kept and a portion is missing. In the table there are some 200,000 clones, around 16% of which are singletons. The gene calls are TRBV29-1 and TRBJ2-1; TRBD2 agrees at 12 bases. The source is a man aged 25 to 40 with type 1 diabetes. Sequencing used naive CD4+ T cells from blood. CDR3 region: CSSPLAGGSNEQFF. CDR3 bases: TGCAGCTCTCCACTAGCGGGAGGCTCCAATGAGCAGTTCTTC.